This record covers a single T cell receptor beta chain. This entry comes from a study of control samples from healthy donors and cancer patients. Generated by immunoSEQ multiplex PCR, the TCRdb table keeps only in-frame clones and is missing some. The sample has about 130,000 clones, roughly 92% seen once. The CDR3 loop spans 13 amino acids. V shed 0 bases and J shed 4 bases, with 6 bases lying between them. From germline, CDR1 is LGHDT and CDR2 YNNKEL (reference sequence). This TCR derives from a man aged 18 to 35 in good health. The chain carries TRBV3-1 (or the pseudogene TRBV3-2) and TRBJ1-2; weak D call: TRBD1 (5 bases). Sequencing used blood. The CDR3 here is CASSQETVYGYTF. The CDR3, as DNA: TGTGCCAGCAGCCAAGAGACAGTCTATGGCTACACCTTC.